The 24 T cell receptor beta chains below were found in one sample sequenced in a study of cytomegalovirus exposure and HLA in healthy donors. Vbeta (60) and Jbeta (13) primers were used in the PCR. Some clones are missing from TCRdb's copy, which holds only in-frame ones; the method was immunoSEQ multiplex PCR. The sample lists under 150,000 clones, roughly 82% seen once, with approximately 2.4% in the top ten. Sequenced input: PBMCs. These receptors were obtained from a man aged 50 or older in good health and CMV-seronegative.

V is TRBV29-1 and J is TRBJ2-7, with 8 bases that match TRBD2. Trimming cost V 5 bases and J 2 bases; bases outside gene matches: 2. CDR1 and CDR2 (germline): SQVTM, ANQGSEA. This CDR3 spans 12 amino acids. The CDR3 DNA reads as TGCAGCGTTTTGGGACTAGCCTACGAGCAGTACTTC. Its translation is CSVLGLAYEQYF.

This clone has a single count. The chain is built from TRBV6-5 and TRBJ2-7, with a weak D call TRBD2 (5 bases). CDR1 is MNHEY and CDR2 is SVGAGI in the germline V gene. This CDR3 has 14 amino acids. V lost 2 bases and J lost 3, with 11 bases in between. In DNA form, the CDR3 reads TGTGCCAGCAGTTACCAGCGGCTGAACTACGAGCAGTACTTC. Amino acids: CASSYQRLNYEQYF.

This sequence joins TRBV2 and TRBJ1-2; no clear D. The length of the CDR3 is 12 residues. Deletions cut 5 bases from V and 2 bases from J, with 6 bases between. Germline V gives CDR1 SNHLY, CDR2 FYNNEI. CDR3 DNA: TGTGCCAGCAGTCGCGGAAACTATGGCTACACCTTC. Its translation is CASSRGNYGYTF.

The V call is TRBV6-5, the J call TRBJ2-2; a possible D gene is TRBD2 (5 bases). There are 15 residues in the CDR3. V dropped 8 bases and J dropped 3 bases, with 16 bases sitting between them. Germline V gene data show CDR1 as MNHEY and CDR2 as SVGAGI. The CDR3 DNA reads TGTGCCAGCGCTAGGAGGCCGCAAGACACCGGGGAGCTGTTTTTT. Protein product: CASARRPQDTGELFF.

The V and J genes are TRBV5-1 and TRBJ1-2, with 10 bases aligning to TRBD1. Germline lookup yields CDR1 SGHRS and CDR2 YFSETQ. The CDR3 sequence is 14 residues long. J lost 5 bases, V lost 3 bases, and 4 bases had no gene match. In DNA, the CDR3 is TGCGCCAGCAGCTACGGGACAGGGGATTATGGCTACACCTTC. Its protein product is CASSYGTGDYGYTF.

The V gene is TRBV25-1, the J gene TRBJ1-2; D might be TRBD1 (6 bases). The CDR3 covers 14 residues. The V end was cut by 0 bases, the J end by 8 bases, with 13 bases between. CDR1 is MGHDK, CDR2 SYGVNS, per germline. The CDR3 DNA reads as TGTGCCAGCAGTGAATACGCGGGGGCACGGGGCTACACCTTC. It translates to CASSEYAGARGYTF.

This chain links TRBV4-1 with TRBJ2-7; 9 nucleotides match TRBD2. The V and J ends lost 0 bases and 2 bases, in that order; junction bases with no gene match: 2. The V gene's germline CDR1 is MGHRA and CDR2 YSYEKL. The CDR3 contains 15 residues. The CDR3 nucleotides are TGCGCCAGCAGCCAAGACCGCGGGGGGGCCTACGAGCAGTACTTC. Translating it yields CASSQDRGGAYEQYF.

This clone appeared a single time. The CDR3 bases are TGTGCCAGTAGTATGGGCAGGGGATCCAATCAGCCCCAGCATTTT. Translation: CASSMGRGSNQPQHF. The chain is built from TRBV19 and TRBJ1-5; D may be TRBD1 (6 bases). With 3 bases removed from V and 3 bases from J, the gap between germline ends came to 12 bases. CDR3 length equals 15 residues. Per the germline V gene, CDR1 is LNHDA and CDR2 is SQIVND (reference sequence).

This clone was observed a single time. This chain joins TRBV4-1 and TRBJ2-7, with 7 bases aligning to TRBD1. The CDR3 runs 15 residues. Germline V lookup: CDR1 MGHRA, CDR2 YSYEKL. V lost 3 bases, J lost 3 bases, and 8 bases stayed unmatched. The DNA of the CDR3 is TGCGCCAGCAGCCAGGTTGAAGGACAGGTCTACGAGCAGTACTTC. As protein: CASSQVEGQVYEQYF.

This chain links TRBV7-2 with TRBJ1-2, with 7 bases fitting TRBD1. The germline gives CDR1 SGHTA, CDR2 FQGNSA. The CDR3 is 13 residues long. Germline trimming cut 10 bases from V and 6 bases from J; bases unmatched to any gene: 11. The CDR3 DNA sequence: TGTGCCACTTTCCGAGACAGGGAGGATGGCTACACCTTC. It is translated as CATFRDREDGYTF.

The chain combines TRBV7-8 with TRBJ1-2; unclear D gene. This CDR3 is built from 15 residues. CDR1 is SGHVS, CDR2 FQNEAQ, per germline. Trimming pared 5 bases from V and 8 bases from J, leaving 21 bases between. As DNA, the CDR3 is TGTGCCAGCAGCCCCACCGGGCCGGTCGGGGAAGGCTACACCTTC. Its translation is CASSPTGPVGEGYTF.

This chain connects TRBV11-2 to TRBJ1-1; the match to TRBD1 covers 8 bases. Germline CDR1 SGHAT, CDR2 FQNNGV. The V and J ends lost 1 base and 0 bases, in that order; junction bases with no gene match: 4. This CDR3 contains 16 residues. The CDR3 DNA reads TGTGCCAGCAGCTTAGTTATGGGACAGGTGAACACTGAAGCTTTCTTT. Amino acids: CASSLVMGQVNTEAFF.

The chain has TRBV13 and TRBJ2-1, with 7 bases aligning to TRBD1. Germline values: CDR1 PRHDT, CDR2 FYEKMQ (reference sequence). After removal of 5 bases from V and 4 bases from J, the junction contained 8 bases not matched to a gene. The CDR3 is 15 amino acids. The CDR3 protein is CASSDKGAGYNEQFF. As DNA, the CDR3 is TGTGCCAGCAGCGATAAGGGGGCTGGGTACAATGAGCAGTTCTTC.

This sequence joins TRBV5-4 and TRBJ1-4; 7 nucleotides line up with TRBD1. After removal of 4 bases from V and 0 bases from J, the junction contained 6 bases not matched to a gene. This CDR3 region has 16 residues. Germline assignment: CDR1 SGHNT and CDR2 YYREEE (reference sequence). In DNA form, the CDR3 reads TGTGCCAGCAGCCGAGACAGGGTAGCAACTAATGAAAAACTGTTTTTT. Translated, it gives CASSRDRVATNEKLFF. The full variable domain, its missing parts supplied by reference TRBV5-4 and TRBJ1-4, is ETGVTQSPTHLIKTRGQQVTLRCSSQSGHNTVSWYQQALGQGPQFIFQYYREEENGRGNFPPRFSGLQFPNYSSELNVNALELDDSALYLCASSRDRVATNEKLFFGSGTQLSVL.

This clone was recorded a few times. The chain carries TRBV5-6 and TRBJ1-1; D is unresolved. Germline CDR1 is SGHDT and CDR2 is YYEEEE. The length of the CDR3 is 12 residues. V shed 7 bases and J shed 3 bases, with 10 bases lying between them. CDR3 region: CASQAVDTEAFF. The CDR3 nucleotides are TGTGCCAGCCAGGCAGTGGACACTGAAGCTTTCTTT.

The chain employs TRBV7-9 and TRBJ2-3; D perhaps matches TRBD2 (5 bases). CDR3 length: 12 amino acids. Trimming pared 5 bases from V and 6 bases from J, leaving 9 bases between. CDR1 SEHNR and CDR2 FQNEAQ come from the germline V gene (reference sequence). The CDR3 loop is CASSPRADTQYF. Written as DNA, the CDR3 is TGTGCCAGCAGCCCGAGGGCGGATACGCAGTATTTT. The full variable domain, completed using reference TRBV7-9 and TRBJ2-3, is DTGVSQNPRHKITKRGQNVTFRCDPISEHNRLYWYRQTLGQGPEFLTYFQNEAQLEKSRLLSDRFSAERPKGSFSTLEIQRTEQGDSAMYLCASSPRADTQYFGPGTRLTVL.

The chain has TRBV5-1 and TRBJ1-4, with 10 bases fitting TRBD1. From germline, CDR1 is SGHRS and CDR2 YFSETQ. With V trimmed by 4 bases and J by 6 bases, 6 bases remained unmatched. This CDR3 has 15 amino acids. CDR3 DNA: TGCGCCAGCAGCGATCTGACAGGGGGCGATGAAAAACTGTTTTTT. The encoded protein is CASSDLTGGDEKLFF.

The chain links TRBV7-6 to TRBJ1-4, with TRBD1 matching over 8 bases. The ends lost 5 bases at V and 12 bases at J; junction bases unmatched: 11. This CDR3 is 14 amino acids long. Germline V gives CDR1 SGHVS, CDR2 FNYEAQ. The CDR3 DNA follows: TGTGCCAGCAGCCGCGACAGGGGTACTGGTGAACTGTTTTTT. Residues: CASSRDRGTGELFF.

The chain combines TRBV5-1 with TRBJ2-7; a weak D match, TRBD2 (5 bases). The CDR3 runs to 14 residues. Trimming left V 3 bases short and J 2 bases short, with 12 bases between. The germline V gene encodes CDR1 SGHRS and CDR2 YFSETQ. CDR3 sequence (DNA): TGCGCCAGCAGCTGGAGGCGAGGGACCTACGAGCAGTACTTC. Translation gives CASSWRRGTYEQYF.

This chain links TRBV9 with TRBJ1-1, with 7 positions matching TRBD1. The trim removed 8 bases at V and 3 bases at J, leaving 7 bases unmatched. This CDR3 region has 13 residues. CDR1 is SGDLS and CDR2 is YYNGEE in the germline V gene. The CDR3: CASNRGRDTEAFF. The CDR3 DNA is TGTGCCAGTAACAGGGGAAGGGACACTGAAGCTTTCTTT.

The rearrangement uses TRBV5-6 and TRBJ1-1; D gene ambiguous. Trimming removed 2 bases from V and 5 bases from J, with 13 bases in between. The germline V gene has CDR1 SGHDT and CDR2 YYEEEE. The CDR3 consists of 14 residues. The CDR3 region is CASSLVQIRTEAFF. CDR3 DNA: TGTGCCAGCAGCTTAGTCCAGATAAGAACTGAAGCTTTCTTT.

CDR3 nucleotides: TGTGCCAGCAGGGTCCTGACAGGGGGTATAGCTTTCTTT. Protein: CASRVLTGGIAFF. This sequence joins TRBV27 and TRBJ1-1, with TRBD1 identical over 9 bases. The CDR3 extends over 13 amino acids. V dropped 6 bases and J dropped 10; count of bases not matched to a gene: 9. Germline V gene sequence: CDR1 MNHEY, CDR2 SMNVEV (reference sequence).

The CDR3: CASSLARDSNTEAFF. The CDR3, as DNA: TGTGCCAGCAGCTTAGCGCGGGACTCAAACACTGAAGCTTTCTTT. The chain links TRBV7-6 to TRBJ1-1; the D gene is possibly TRBD1 (5 bases). Germline CDR1 SGHVS, CDR2 FNYEAQ. The CDR3 totals 15 residues. The V and J ends lost 0 bases and 2 bases respectively, with 10 bases between them.

The chain joins TRBV5-1 to TRBJ1-2; TRBD1 might be the D (5 bases). The CDR3 totals 11 residues. The V gene lost 7 bases and the J gene lost 8 bases, with 12 bases spanning the gap. Germline-derived CDR1 and CDR2 are SGHRS and YFSETQ. This chain's CDR3 is CASWGLGGYTF. CDR3 DNA: TGCGCCAGCTGGGGACTCGGCGGCTACACCTTC.